A single sample gave rise to the 4 T cell receptor beta chains below, sequenced in a study of control samples from healthy donors and cancer patients. Clones were sequenced by immunoSEQ multiplex PCR, and TCRdb holds only the in-frame ones, with some missing. This table has 70,000 to 95,000 clones, around 87% appearing once. The material sequenced was blood. All receptors come from a middle-aged man in good health.

The chain recombines TRBV6-2 or TRBV6-3 with TRBJ2-1; D possibly matches TRBD1 or TRBD2 (5 bases each). Germline V CDR1 and CDR2: MNHEY, SVGEGT. V shed 0 bases and J shed 0 bases, with 15 bases lying between them. CDR3 length: 18 residues. For the CDR3, the DNA is TGTGCCAGCAGTTACTCAAGAGGGGCGTGGAGCTCCTACAATGAGCAGTTCTTC. This gives the protein CASSYSRGAWSSYNEQFF.

The V call is TRBV24-1, the J call TRBJ2-3; D not certain. Trimming pared 3 bases from V and 0 bases from J, leaving 6 bases between. Germline CDR1 and CDR2: KGHDR and SFDVKD. The CDR3 totals 14 residues. CDR3 amino acids: CATSDPTSTDTQYF. CDR3 nucleotide sequence: TGTGCCACCAGTGATCCGACTAGCACAGATACGCAGTATTTT.

This chain joins TRBV27 and TRBJ2-1; tentative D call: TRBD2 (6 bases). The CDR3 extends over 15 amino acids. In germline, CDR1 is MNHEY, CDR2 SMNVEV (reference sequence). V shed 2 bases and J shed 2 bases, with 10 bases lying between them. The CDR3: CASSLTREPYNEQFF. CDR3 bases: TGTGCCAGCAGTTTAACTCGGGAGCCCTACAATGAGCAGTTCTTC.

With regard to this clone: The junction departs from germline at one end; a sequencing error may be responsible. The identical CDR3 is also encoded by other nucleotide sequences in the sample. The V gene is TRBV7-3, the J gene TRBJ1-1; 9 nucleotides line up with TRBD1. The CDR3 sequence is 14 residues long. Germline CDR1 is SGHTA and CDR2 is FQGTGA. The CDR3 nucleotides read TGTGCCAGCAGCCTAACAGGGGGCGGGACTGAAGCTTTCTTT. Protein: CASSLTGGGTEAFF. The whole variable domain, filled in from reference TRBV7-3 and TRBJ1-1, reads GAGVSQTPSNKVTEKGKYVELRCDPISGHTALYWYRQSLGQGPEFLIYFQGTGAADDSGLPNDRFFAVRPEGSVSTLKIQRTERGDSAVYLCASSLTGGGTEAFFGQGTRLTVV.